The 20 T cell receptor beta chains in this list originate from one sample, sequenced in a study of T cell repertoires in cytomegalovirus infection. Each CDR3 protein gets one entry after TCRdb re-called the reads with MiXCR. This sample has approximately 150,000 distinct CDR3 sequences, with 15% to 20% found just once. The sequenced sample was CD8+ T cells from PBMCs. The receptor set was obtained from a human donor in good health (CMV status not recorded). Some clones in this sample may be carry-over from other donors' samples.

The chain recombines TRBV7-9 with TRBJ2-2; no firm D call. The length of the CDR3 is 13 residues. Germline-derived CDR1 and CDR2 are SEHNR and FQNEAQ (reference sequence). Trimming removed 6 bases at V and 4 bases at J, with 9 bases between. The chain's CDR3 is CASRGLITGELFF. CDR3 DNA sequence: TGTGCCAGCAGAGGCCTAATCACCGGGGAGCTGTTTTTT.

This clonotype was picked up a small number of times. This rearrangement joins TRBV6-5 to TRBJ2-7, with 10 nucleotides matching TRBD1. The germline CDR1 and CDR2 sequences are MNHEY and SVGAGI. The V and J ends lost 6 bases and 5 bases, in that order; junction bases with no gene match: 4. This CDR3 region has 13 residues. CDR3 DNA sequence: TGTGCCAGCAGGACAGGGGGCGTCGACGAGCAGTACTTC. Translation gives CASRTGGVDEQYF.

There are many counts of this clonotype. The V call is TRBV7-2, the J call TRBJ1-2; a weak D match, TRBD1 (5 bases). Trimming took 5 bases from V and 2 from J, leaving 18 bases between them. The CDR3 length is 16 residues. Germline V lookup: CDR1 SGHTA, CDR2 FQGNSA. Here the CDR3 DNA reads TGTGCCAGCAGCCCTCGGAGGACGGGACTGAACTATGGCTACACCTTC. Translated: CASSPRRTGLNYGYTF.

The chain couples TRBV28 to TRBJ1-1, with 8 bases aligning to TRBD1. Losses at the gene ends were 5 bases for V and 1 base for J; bases not matched to a gene: 9. This CDR3 is built from 16 residues. Germline V gene sequence: CDR1 MDHEN, CDR2 SYDVKM. The CDR3 DNA sequence: TGTGCCAGCAGTCAGACCGGGACAGGACCGAACACTGAAGCTTTCTTT. It is translated as CASSQTGTGPNTEAFF.

The chain couples TRBV11-3 to TRBJ2-3; TRBD1 matches at 9 bases. V lost 5 bases and J lost 4; bases outside the gene matches: 7. The CDR3 is made up of 15 amino acids. Germline CDR1 SGHNT, CDR2 YENEEA. CDR3 sequence (DNA): TGTGCCAGCAGCCCGGACAGGGGAGAGGCAGATACGCAGTATTTT. Amino acids: CASSPDRGEADTQYF.

The V call is TRBV12-3 or TRBV12-4, the J call TRBJ2-7, with 8 bases lining up with TRBD2. The CDR3 loop spans 14 amino acids. The V segment lost 6 bases and the J segment 7 bases; nucleotides outside the gene matches: 11. Here the CDR3 reads CASSRTSGPREQYF. DNA for the CDR3: TGTGCCAGCAGCCGTACTAGCGGTCCGCGGGAGCAGTACTTC.

The J gene is TRBJ2-7, the V gene TRBV20-1; 9 nucleotides align to TRBD1. Per germline, CDR1 DFQATT and CDR2 SNEGSKA (reference sequence). The CDR3 totals 16 residues. With 3 bases clipped from V and 2 bases from J, the junction kept 11 bases outside the gene matches. CDR3 loop: CSASPFDRGSTYEQYF. The CDR3 nucleotides are TGCAGTGCTAGCCCTTTCGACAGGGGGAGCACCTACGAGCAGTACTTC.

This clonotype has just a few counts. The chain combines TRBV7-9 with TRBJ1-2, with D hard to call. V was trimmed by 1 base and J by 6 bases, leaving 12 bases between them. This CDR3 spans 14 amino acids. CDR1 is SEHNR and CDR2 is FQNEAQ in the germline V gene (reference sequence). The CDR3 reads CASSLDTDPHGYTF. As DNA, the CDR3 is TGTGCCAGCAGCTTAGACACGGACCCGCATGGCTACACCTTC.

In its sample, this clonotype was seen a few times. The chain recombines TRBV14 with TRBJ2-2; unclear D gene. Germline lookup yields CDR1 SGHDN and CDR2 FVKESK. The V end was cut by 4 bases, the J end by 1 base, with 10 bases between. The CDR3 is made up of 15 amino acids. Written as DNA, the CDR3 is TGTGCCAGCAGCCTTCGCGGTAGGAACACCGGGGAGCTGTTTTTT. This translates into CASSLRGRNTGELFF.

This clonotype was picked up a small number of times. The rearrangement uses TRBV6-1 and TRBJ2-7, with D possibly matching TRBD2 (5 bases). Trimming cost V 5 bases and J 6 bases, with 11 bases left between them. Germline V gene sequence: CDR1 MNHNS, CDR2 SASEGT. CDR3 length: 12 amino acids. The chain's CDR3 is CASSLGSTEQYF. Here the CDR3 DNA reads TGTGCCAGCAGTTTGGGGAGTACCGAGCAGTACTTC.

A few counts support this clonotype. This chain links TRBV28 with TRBJ2-7, with 8 bases that match TRBD1. The CDR3 runs to 13 residues. The V gene's germline CDR1 is MDHEN and CDR2 SYDVKM. With 5 bases clipped from V and 3 bases from J, the junction kept 3 bases outside the gene matches. The CDR3 is CASSNTGGYEQYF. CDR3 nucleotide sequence: TGTGCCAGCAGTAATACAGGGGGCTACGAGCAGTACTTC.

The J gene is TRBJ2-7, the V gene TRBV28, with 9 nucleotides matching TRBD1. Germline trimming cut 8 bases from V and 3 bases from J; bases unmatched to any gene: 5. The CDR3 length is 13 residues. Germline CDR1 reads MDHEN; CDR2 reads SYDVKM. The CDR3 DNA follows: TGTGCCAGCGGTAGGGGACAGGGCTACGAGCAGTACTTC. Protein: CASGRGQGYEQYF.

The table lists this clonotype with a few counts. CDR3 nucleotides: TGTGCCAGCAGTTACCCCGGGACTAGCGTGAACGAGCAGTACTTC. Its protein is CASSYPGTSVNEQYF. The rearrangement links TRBV6-5 to TRBJ2-7, with 10 bases aligning to TRBD2. The germline CDR1 and CDR2 sequences are MNHEY and SVGAGI. The CDR3 totals 15 residues. J was trimmed by 5 bases and V by 2 bases; bases with no gene match: 6.

This chain connects TRBV7-3 to TRBJ2-7; a weak D match, TRBD2 (5 bases). CDR3 size: 15 residues. Germline V gives CDR1 SGHTA, CDR2 FQGTGA. V lost 2 bases and J lost 5, with 16 bases in between. DNA for the CDR3: TGTGCCAGCAGCTTACAACGGCCAGCGGTTGACGAGCAGTACTTC. It specifies CASSLQRPAVDEQYF.

This clonotype was found a few times. This chain connects TRBV11-2 to TRBJ2-7; weak D call: TRBD1 (6 bases). The CDR3 contains 15 residues. Germline CDR1 and CDR2: SGHAT and FQNNGV. The germline V and J ends were trimmed by 5 bases and 3 bases, with 17 bases remaining between them. CDR3 nucleotides: TGTGCCAGCAGCCCTTCCCGGGACACATTCTACGAGCAGTACTTC. Translated, it gives CASSPSRDTFYEQYF.

The chain joins TRBV7-9 to TRBJ2-5; D not resolved. Germline values: CDR1 SEHNR, CDR2 FQNEAQ (reference sequence). The CDR3 loop spans 14 amino acids. V was trimmed by 3 bases and J by 0 bases, leaving 8 bases between them. CDR3 DNA: TGTGCCAGCAGCTTTTCTGACAACCAAGAGACCCAGTACTTC. This codes for CASSFSDNQETQYF.

The V call is TRBV7-3, the J call TRBJ2-3; D gene unclear. V dropped 2 bases and J dropped 6 bases, with 9 bases sitting between them. There are 13 residues in the CDR3. Germline V CDR1 and CDR2: SGHTA, FQGTGA. CDR3 residues: CASSLAGRDTQYF. CDR3 DNA: TGTGCCAGCAGCTTAGCTGGACGCGATACGCAGTATTTT.

This clonotype was counted at least ten times. The chain is built from TRBV20-1 and TRBJ2-1; TRBD2 agrees at 12 bases. V was clipped by 1 base and J by 8 bases; unmatched bases: 6. The CDR3 has 15 amino acids. Germline V CDR1 and CDR2: DFQATT, SNEGSKA (reference sequence). The CDR3: CSARGRLAGVYEQFF. The CDR3 nucleotides read TGCAGTGCTAGAGGTAGACTAGCGGGAGTGTATGAGCAGTTCTTC.

The chain couples TRBV11-2 to TRBJ2-7, with TRBD1 as a possible D gene (6 bases). The CDR3 is 15 residues long. Germline V gene sequence: CDR1 SGHAT, CDR2 FQNNGV. Trimming cost V 3 bases and J 2 bases, with 14 bases left between them. CDR3 sequence (DNA): TGTGCCAGCAGCTTCATCACAGGGACCGCCTACGAGCAGTACTTC. Its protein is CASSFITGTAYEQYF.

This clonotype was observed a handful of times. The J gene is TRBJ2-5, the V gene TRBV7-2, with TRBD2 matching over 14 bases. From germline, CDR1 is SGHTA and CDR2 FQGNSA. The CDR3 consists of 16 residues. V gave up 5 bases and J gave up 4 bases; unmatched junction bases: 6. CDR3 amino acids: CASSLRTSGRRETQYF. The CDR3 DNA is TGTGCCAGCAGCCTACGGACTAGCGGGAGGCGAGAGACCCAGTACTTC.